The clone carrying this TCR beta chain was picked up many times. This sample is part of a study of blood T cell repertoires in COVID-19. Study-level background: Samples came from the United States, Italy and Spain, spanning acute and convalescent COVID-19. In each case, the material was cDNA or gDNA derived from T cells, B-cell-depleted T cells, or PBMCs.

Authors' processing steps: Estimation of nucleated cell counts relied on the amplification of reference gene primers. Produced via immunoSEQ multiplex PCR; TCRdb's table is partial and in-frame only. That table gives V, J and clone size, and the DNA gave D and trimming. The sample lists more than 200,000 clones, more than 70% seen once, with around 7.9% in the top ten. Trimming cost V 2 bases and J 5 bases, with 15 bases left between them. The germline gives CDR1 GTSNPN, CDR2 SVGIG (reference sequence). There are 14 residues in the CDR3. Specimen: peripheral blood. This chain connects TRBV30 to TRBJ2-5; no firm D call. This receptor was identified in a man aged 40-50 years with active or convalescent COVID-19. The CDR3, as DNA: TGTGCCTGGAGTAAGCCTTTATCGTGGGAGACCCAGTACTTC. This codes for CAWSKPLSWETQYF.